This TCR beta chain is drawn from a study of T-cell reconstitution after alpha-beta-depleted transplantation in children. Whole-study results and caveats: A year had passed since transplant, and T-cell counts and diversity by then came mostly from newly produced T cells. Roughly two months post-transplant, alpha-beta T cells reportedly originated from several hundred graft clones that had expanded. Diversity of TCRbeta at day 60 was high in some patients, arising from surviving recipient T cells and thymic progenitors.

On this clonotype: Its antigen remains unidentified.

The junction had 5 bases not matched to a gene; V was cut back by 7 bases and J by 0 bases. CDR3 length: 16 residues. Molecular barcoding with unique molecular identifiers was used for the TCRbeta library. In TCRdb, the PCR reads were re-called with MiXCR into one record per CDR3 protein. This sample has 610,000 or so distinct CDR3 sequences, with 27% found just once. This material consisted of PBMCs, taken before TCRalphabeta/CD19-depleted stem cell transplant. The TCR comes from a boy in the first two years of life with Wiskott-Aldrich syndrome, due to receive a stem cell transplant. V and J are TRBV12-3 or TRBV12-4 and TRBJ2-1; 11 bases map to TRBD2. DNA for the CDR3: TGTGCCAGCACTAGCGGGAGGAGGAGCTCCTACAATGAGCAGTTCTTC. Its protein is CASTSGRRSSYNEQFF.